These T cell receptor beta chains were read from a single sample in a study of tumor and adjacent non-tumor tissue in lung cancer. TCRdb ran MiXCR on the multiplex PCR reads and lists one entry per CDR3 protein. The sample comprises about 100,000 distinct CDR3 sequences, more than 55% of which are singletons, and around 19% rests with the top ten. The material sequenced was distant non-tumor lung tissue. These receptors all come from a man in his thirties or forties with non-small cell lung cancer. Each CDR3 is given with its conserved first and last residue. The order of the fields is clone size, J gene, V gene, D gene, CDR3 DNA, CDR3 protein. The D gene is left open where the match is weak. Clone size is stated in some rows and not others, as once, few, many or a class when expanded.

many | TRBJ2-3 | TRBV5-6 | TRBD2 | TGTGCCAGCAGCTCGCGACTAGCGGGGGCCTGGGATACGCAGTATTTT | CASSSRLAGAWDTQYF
NA | TRBJ2-7 | TRBV29-1 | NA | TGCAGCGCCCGGGTGGGCTCCTACGAGCAGTACTTC | CSARVGSYEQYF
NA | TRBJ2-3 | TRBV29-1 | TRBD2 | TGCAGCGTTGAAACACCCAGCGGGGATACAGATATGCAGTATTTT | CSVETPSGDTDMQYF
NA | TRBJ2-2 | TRBV10-2 | NA | TGCTCCAGCAGTGCCAGGAGTACCGGGGAGCTGTTTTTT | CSSSARSTGELFF
NA | TRBJ2-7 | TRBV6-2/TRBV6-3 | TRBD1 | TGTACCAGCAGTGCTTGGACAGGGGGGTCATACGAGCAGTACTTC | CTSSAWTGGSYEQYF
NA | TRBJ2-1 | TRBV29-1 | NA | TGCAGCGTTGAAGAGGCAGTATACAATGAGCAGTTCTTC | CSVEEAVYNEQFF
NA | TRBJ1-5 | TRBV10-2 | NA | TGCTCCAGCACCCCGGGGAGCAATCAGCCCCAGCATTTC | CSSTPGSNQPQHF
NA | TRBJ2-5 | TRBV7-9 | NA | TGTGCCAGCAGCTCGTCGGGGCCCCAGTACTTC | CASSSSGPQYF
NA | TRBJ2-7 | TRBV24-1 | TRBD1 | TGTGCCATCAGTGCCCCGGGACAGGGGGCACGAGAGGCCTACGAGCAGTACTTC | CAISAPGQGAREAYEQYF
NA | TRBJ1-1 | TRBV11-1 | NA | TGTGCCAACCGCCCAGACTCGGGACGGGGGGGTCGCGATACTGAAGCTTTCTTT | CANRPDSGRGGRDTEAFF
few | TRBJ2-7 | TRBV11-2 | NA | TGTGACAGTAGCTTAGGGGACGGAGGCTACGAGCAGTACTTC | CDSSLGDGGYEQYF
NA | TRBJ2-3 | TRBV11-2 | NA | TGTACCAGCAGCTTAGTGGGAGATACGCAGTATTTT | CTSSLVGDTQYF
NA | TRBJ1-1 | TRBV4-1 | TRBD1 | TGCGTCAGCAGCCAAGATATCTACAGGGGAGACACTGAAGCTATCTTT | CVSSQDIYRGDTEAIF
many | TRBJ2-3 | TRBV9 | TRBD2 | TGTGCCAGCAGCGTAGTCTCGACTAGCGGGGGGCTCAGCACAGATACGCAGTATTTT | CASSVVSTSGGLSTDTQYF
NA | TRBJ1-1 | TRBV29-1 | NA | TGCAGCGTTGAAGTAAGTGAGACGAATACTGAAGCTTTCTTT | CSVEVSETNTEAFF
NA | TRBJ2-1 | TRBV6-6 | TRBD2 | TGTGCCTGCAGTTCCGGGACCAGCGGGGCAAGCTCCTACAATGAGCAGTTCTTC | CACSSGTSGASSYNEQFF
NA | TRBJ1-1 | TRBV20-1 | TRBD1 | TGCAGTGCTAGCGGGACAGGGGTATTTATTACTGAAGCTTTCTTT | CSASGTGVFITEAFF
medium-sized | TRBJ2-2 | TRBV29-1 | NA | TGCAGCGTTCGGGACCCCGGGGAGCTGTTTTTT | CSVRDPGELFF
many | TRBJ2-5 | TRBV4-1 | TRBD2 | TGCGCCAGCAGCCTGCGGCTAGCGGGGGGGAAGGAGACCCAGTACTTC | CASSLRLAGGKETQYF
NA | TRBJ2-6 | TRBV5-6 | TRBD1 | TGTGCCAGCAGCCCATTGACAGGGCAGAACTCTGGGGCCAAGGTCCTGACTTTC | CASSPLTGQNSGAKVLTF
many | TRBJ2-3 | TRBV7-8 | NA | TGTGCCAGCAGCTTATGGTTGGGTACAGATACGCAGTATTTT | CASSLWLGTDTQYF
NA | TRBJ2-3 | TRBV4-3 | NA | TGCACCAGCAGCCGAGACCGGGGGGATACGCAGTATTTT | CTSSRDRGDTQYF
NA | TRBJ1-1 | TRBV5-4 | NA | TGCGCCAGCAGCTACAAGAATATAAACACTGAAGCTTTCTTT | CASSYKNINTEAFF
many | TRBJ2-1 | TRBV20-1 | NA | TGCAGTGCTAGAGAAACAGACCCGAGCAACCCTGGGTTCTACAATGAGCAGTTCTTC | CSARETDPSNPGFYNEQFF
NA | TRBJ2-7 | TRBV29-1 | TRBD1 | TGCAGCGTTGTAAGCCGGACAGGGGTCGACCAGTACTTC | CSVVSRTGVDQYF
NA | TRBJ2-7 | TRBV11-3 | NA | TGTGCCAACAACTTAAACGACTACGAGCAGTACTTC | CANNLNDYEQYF
NA | TRBJ2-7 | TRBV11-1 | NA | TGTGCCAGCAGCTTTTCTGGCGCCTACGAGCAGTACTTC | CASSFSGAYEQYF
NA | TRBJ2-1 | TRBV25-1 | NA | TGTGCCAGCAGTGAACCGGTATACAATGAGCAGTTCTTC | CASSEPVYNEQFF
few | TRBJ1-2 | TRBV20-1 | NA | TGCAGTGTTAGAGACCCCTACTCCGGGTCAAACTATGGCTACACCTTC | CSVRDPYSGSNYGYTF
NA | TRBJ2-1 | TRBV20-1 | NA | TGCAGTGCTAGAGATGCCAATAAGGGGAGCCGAAGCTCCTACATTAAGCAGTTCTTC | CSARDANKGSRSSYIKQFF
NA | TRBJ2-5 | TRBV29-1 | NA | TGCAACACCTCTCTTGGGGGGGCCCAAGAGACCCAGTATTTC | CNTSLGGAQETQYF
few | TRBJ2-3 | TRBV10-1 | TRBD2 | TGCGCCACCTCCGCGAGCGGGAGGGTGGCAGATACGCAGTGTTTT | CATSASGRVADTQCF
many | TRBJ1-1 | TRBV12-3/TRBV12-4 | TRBD1 | TGTGCCAGCAGCTTTGACAGGGTCCTCACTGAAGCTTTCTTT | CASSFDRVLTEAFF
many | TRBJ2-1 | TRBV5-6 | NA | TGTGCCAGCAGTTTAGTCTTCAAGAGAAATGAGCAGTTCTTC | CASSLVFKRNEQFF
many | TRBJ2-2 | TRBV12-3/TRBV12-4 | TRBD2 | TGTGCCAGCAGTCGGGGGGGGGACACCGGGGAGCTGTTTTTT | CASSRGGDTGELFF
NA | TRBJ2-7 | TRBV6-5 | TRBD1 | TGTGCCAACAGTTCGGGACAGGGGAGCTCCTATGAGCAGTACTTC | CANSSGQGSSYEQYF
many | TRBJ2-1 | TRBV6-2/TRBV6-3 | TRBD1 | TGTGCCAGCAGTACCGACAGGGGGCTAGCCTTCGCCTACAATGAGCAGTTCTTC | CASSTDRGLAFAYNEQFF
many | TRBJ2-1 | TRBV6-2/TRBV6-3 | TRBD1 | TGTGCCAGCACCGACACCCCGGGACAGGGGGCTATTGAGCAGTTCTTC | CASTDTPGQGAIEQFF
NA | TRBJ2-6 | TRBV6-2/TRBV6-3 | NA | TGTGCCAGGAGTTACCGGGCGGAAGGGGCCAACGTCCTGATTTTC | CARSYRAEGANVLIF
many | TRBJ2-5 | TRBV20-1 | TRBD2 | TGCAGTGTACTGACTAGCGGGGGCTTGGGGACCCAGTACTTC | CSVLTSGGLGTQYF
many | TRBJ1-5 | TRBV11-2 | TRBD1 | TGTGCCAGCAGTTCCGGGACAGGGGGCTCGGGTCAGCCCCAGCATTTT | CASSSGTGGSGQPQHF
NA | TRBJ2-7 | TRBV10-3 | NA | TGTGCCATCAGTGAAAGGTCCTATTACGAGCCGTACTTC | CAISERSYYEPYF